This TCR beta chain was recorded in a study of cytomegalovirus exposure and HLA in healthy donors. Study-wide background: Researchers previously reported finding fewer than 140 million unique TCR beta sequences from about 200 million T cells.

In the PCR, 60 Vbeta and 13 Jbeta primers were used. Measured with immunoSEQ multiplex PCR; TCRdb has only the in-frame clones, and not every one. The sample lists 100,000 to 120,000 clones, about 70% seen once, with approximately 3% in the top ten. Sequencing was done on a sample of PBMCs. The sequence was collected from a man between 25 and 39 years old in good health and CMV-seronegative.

CDR3 sequence (DNA): TGTGCCAGCAGCTTGGTTGGGAGGGGAAAAGATCAGCCCCAGCATTTT. Protein: CASSLVGRGKDQPQHF. The chain is built from TRBV5-8 and TRBJ1-5; a possible D gene is TRBD1 (5 bases). Trimming took 0 bases from V and 5 from J, leaving 15 bases between them. The CDR3 length is 16 residues. Germline-derived CDR1 and CDR2 are SGHTS and YDEGEE.